The rows below give T cell receptor beta chains drawn from one sample of a study of tumor and adjacent non-tumor tissue in lung cancer. TCRdb fed the multiplex PCR reads into MiXCR, producing one record per CDR3 protein. Of around 80,000 distinct CDR3 sequences in the sample, about four fifths are singletons; the top ten hold around half. Sequencing was carried out using distant non-tumor lung tissue. The receptors derive from a man in his 60s with non-small cell lung cancer. Both conserved end residues are part of each CDR3. A D gene is named only where the DNA matches it firmly. Expanded clones are given a class, and other clones once, few, many or no size at all.

DNA: TGTGCCAGCAGCTTCGACTGGACCTACGAGCAGAACTTC; CDR3: CASSFDWTYEQNF; D: NA; size: NA; V: TRBV11-3; J: TRBJ2-7
DNA: TGTGCCAGCAGCTCCACAATGGGGGGGCCAAAGGAGACCCAGTACTTC; CDR3: CASSSTMGGPKETQYF; D: NA; size: hyperexpanded; V: TRBV11-2; J: TRBJ2-5
DNA: TGCAGTGCTAGAGTTCGGGGGGGAGGGGGTGAGCGGTTCTTT; CDR3: CSARVRGGGGERFF; D: TRBD2; size: once; V: TRBV20-1; J: TRBJ2-1
DNA: TGTGCCAGCAGTTGCACGTTCGGGGAGCAGTACTTC; CDR3: CASSCTFGEQYF; D: NA; size: NA; V: TRBV6-6; J: TRBJ2-7
DNA: TGCAGCGCTAGGCTCGATGCCGGGGGTACGCAGTATTTT; CDR3: CSARLDAGGTQYF; D: NA; size: NA; V: TRBV20-1; J: TRBJ2-3
DNA: TGTGTCAGCAGCTTACGGGGCAGGGGAGAGACCCAGTACTTC; CDR3: CVSSLRGRGETQYF; D: NA; size: NA; V: TRBV7-8; J: TRBJ2-5
DNA: TGTGCCAGTAGCATAACTACGACAGCGGGCATGAACACTGATGCTTTCTTT; CDR3: CASSITTTAGMNTDAFF; D: NA; size: NA; V: TRBV12-3/TRBV12-4; J: TRBJ1-1
DNA: TGTGCCAGCAGTAGGTCTAGCGGGAGTCCCTACAATGAGCAGTTCTTC; CDR3: CASSRSSGSPYNEQFF; D: TRBD2; size: NA; V: TRBV12-3/TRBV12-4; J: TRBJ2-1
DNA: TGCGCCAGCAGCCAAGATTTTCCAGGGGCCTCCTACGAGCAGTACTTC; CDR3: CASSQDFPGASYEQYF; D: NA; size: many; V: TRBV4-1; J: TRBJ2-7
DNA: TGTGCCAGCAGCTCGGGCCGGGAGGTAAATGAGCAGTTCTTC; CDR3: CASSSGREVNEQFF; D: TRBD2; size: NA; V: TRBV11-2; J: TRBJ2-1
DNA: TGTGCCATCAGCTCCACAATGAGGGGGCCAAATGAGACCCAGTACTTC; CDR3: CAISSTMRGPNETQYF; D: TRBD1; size: NA; V: TRBV11-2; J: TRBJ2-5
DNA: TGCGCCAGTAGCCAGGTTGGACTAGGCGGGAGATTCGATACGCAGTATTTT; CDR3: CASSQVGLGGRFDTQYF; D: TRBD2; size: NA; V: TRBV4-3; J: TRBJ2-3
DNA: TGCAGCGTAGAAAAGGGGGACACGATCACCGGGGAGTTGTTTTTT; CDR3: CSVEKGDTITGELFF; D: NA; size: NA; V: TRBV29-1; J: TRBJ2-2
DNA: TGCGCCAGCAGCCAAGTGGGGGAAAGCGTGGCTAGCACAGATACGCAGTACTTT; CDR3: CASSQVGESVASTDTQYF; D: NA; size: NA; V: TRBV4-3; J: TRBJ2-3
DNA: TGTGCCTGCAGCTTAGGTTGGGACAGGAGAACGCAGCCCCAGTATTTT; CDR3: CACSLGWDRRTQPQYF; D: TRBD1; size: NA; V: TRBV7-8; J: TRBJ2-3
DNA: TGTGCCAGCAGCCCTAGCGAGAGAAACTACGAGCAGTACTTC; CDR3: CASSPSERNYEQYF; D: NA; size: medium-sized; V: TRBV6-6; J: TRBJ2-7
DNA: TGTGTCAGCAGTTACTCGTACAGGCCGAACTCCTACAATGAGCAATTCTTC; CDR3: CVSSYSYRPNSYNEQFF; D: NA; size: NA; V: TRBV6-5; J: TRBJ2-1
DNA: TGCAGTGCTAGGACTAGCGGGATCTACGAGCACTACTTC; CDR3: CSARTSGIYEHYF; D: TRBD2; size: NA; V: TRBV20-1; J: TRBJ2-7
DNA: TGTGCCAGCGGCGACAGGGAGCAAACTACGCAGTATTTT; CDR3: CASGDREQTTQYF; D: TRBD1; size: once; V: TRBV6-1; J: TRBJ2-3
DNA: TGCAGTGGCGCCGCAGGGGCAGTCGGGACCTACGAGCAGTACTTC; CDR3: CSGAAGAVGTYEQYF; D: NA; size: NA; V: TRBV20-1; J: TRBJ2-7
DNA: TGTGCTTGGACCGGACAGGGGGGCGGCGAAAAACTGTTTTTT; CDR3: CAWTGQGGGEKLFF; D: TRBD1; size: NA; V: TRBV30; J: TRBJ1-4
DNA: TGCGCCAGCAGGGGTCAGGGCGGACAAGAGACCCAGTACTTC; CDR3: CASRGQGGQETQYF; D: NA; size: NA; V: TRBV5-1; J: TRBJ2-5
DNA: TGTGCCAGCAGCTTAAAGGGTCTCCGCTCCTACGAGCAGTACTTC; CDR3: CASSLKGLRSYEQYF; D: NA; size: NA; V: TRBV11-1; J: TRBJ2-7
DNA: TGCGGTGCCTGGACTAGTGGGAAATTGTTTGTTGATGAGCAGTTCTTC; CDR3: CGAWTSGKLFVDEQFF; D: TRBD2; size: NA; V: TRBV20-1; J: TRBJ2-1
DNA: TGTGTCATCAGTCCAGACTCCACTTTTAAGCAGTACTTC; CDR3: CVISPDSTFKQYF; D: NA; size: NA; V: TRBV12-3/TRBV12-4; J: TRBJ2-7
DNA: TGCAGTGCCGGCCTGGCGGGAGGCCCCTATGATCAGTACTTC; CDR3: CSAGLAGGPYDQYF; D: TRBD2; size: NA; V: TRBV20-1; J: TRBJ2-7